This T cell receptor beta chain was profiled in a study of molecular identifiers for immune sequencing clone quantification. General study results and limits: Reportedly, one cell's Jurkat TCR RNA was detected within 1,200,000 naive CD8 cells.

Methods described previously were used for bulk TCR libraries, and listed TCR primers were applied. MiXCR was run by TCRdb on the PCR reads, yielding one entry per CDR3 protein. The sample has approximately 670,000 distinct CDR3 sequences, about 20% seen once; the top ten hold around 0.86%. Trimming at V came to 5 bases and at J to 7 bases, leaving 5 bases not matched to a gene. This CDR3 has 14 amino acids. Germline lookup yields CDR1 LNHDA and CDR2 SQIVND (reference sequence). A remark on this clonotype: No antigen is known for it.

Isolation of naive CD8 T cells was achieved by sorting on a CD8+CD4-CCR7+CD45RA+ phenotype. The genes are TRBV19 and TRBJ1-6; 7 bases are a match to TRBD1. Sequenced sample: naive CD8+ T cells from blood, with Jurkat cell RNA spiked in. Described subset: FACS-sorted CD8+CD4-CCR7+CD45RA+ naive T cells. The sequence derives from a human donor in good health. Some libraries in this study had Jurkat cell RNA spiked in. CDR3 DNA: TGTGCCAGTAGTTTTCAGGACAGGAATTCACCCCTCCACTTT. It is translated as CASSFQDRNSPLHF.